These 23 T cell receptor beta chains came from one sample sequenced in a study of OX40 agonist ivuxolimab in advanced cancers. Library prep was done by the immunoSEQ multiplex PCR assay. TCRdb took over this immuneACCESS table, retaining in-frame rearrangements with V and J assigned. Such tables are incomplete; in checked studies, under half of the missing clones stem from an unresolved V gene, and the remainder is unexplained. This sample comprises some 51,000 clones, around 73% of them detected only once. Roughly 2% of the sample lies in the top ten. Source: CD4+ or CD8+ T cells sorted from blood, taken in a trial of the OX40 agonist ivuxolimab. The receptors shown here come from an adult with an advanced solid tumor such as melanoma, head and neck, liver or kidney cancer.

The chain recombines TRBV28 with TRBJ2-1, with D perhaps TRBD2 (6 bases). The germline V gene has CDR1 MDHEN and CDR2 SYDVKM. Trimming removed 6 bases from V and 4 bases from J, with 13 bases in between. There are 14 residues in the CDR3. The DNA of the CDR3 is TGTGCCAGCAGGCGGGACCTAACTTACAATGAGCAGTTCTTC. Translation: CASRRDLTYNEQFF. The complete variable domain, with remaining parts taken from reference TRBV28 and TRBJ2-1, reads DVKVTQSSRYLVKRTGEKVFLECVQDMDHENMFWYRQDPGLGLRLIYFSYDVKMKEKGDIPEGYSVSREKKERFSLILESASTNQTSMYLCASRRDLTYNEQFFGPGTRLTVL.

The chain uses TRBV29-1 and TRBJ1-1; the match to TRBD1 covers 11 bases. This CDR3 spans 17 amino acids. CDR1 and CDR2 (germline): SQVTM, ANQGSEA. V lost 7 bases and J lost 2; bases outside the gene matches: 15. The CDR3 is CSAPGNSGTGGNTEAFF. DNA for the CDR3: TGCAGCGCTCCGGGGAATTCCGGGACAGGGGGAAACACTGAAGCTTTCTTT.

This rearrangement joins TRBV5-5 to TRBJ1-1; possible D gene TRBD1, 5 bases. Per germline, CDR1 SGHKS and CDR2 YYEKEE (reference sequence). V was clipped by 3 bases and J by 1 base, with 7 bases between them. This CDR3 region has 13 residues. The CDR3 DNA reads as TGTGCCAGCAGCTCCCAGGGGAACACTGAAGCTTTCTTT. This encodes CASSSQGNTEAFF.

The gene calls are TRBV28 and TRBJ2-1; TRBD2 matches 13 bases. The germline gives CDR1 MDHEN, CDR2 SYDVKM. After removal of 3 bases from V and 9 bases from J, the junction contained 5 bases not matched to a gene. The CDR3 runs 15 residues. Written as DNA, the CDR3 is TGTGCCAGCAGTTTTGGGGGGACTAGCGGGATTGAGCAGTTCTTC. Translating it yields CASSFGGTSGIEQFF.

The V gene is TRBV10-3, the J gene TRBJ1-2; TRBD1 is a possible D gene (5 bases). Germline lookup yields CDR1 ENHRY and CDR2 SYGVKD. The CDR3 is 17 residues long. Trimming pared 6 bases from V and 1 base from J, leaving 21 bases between. CDR3 region: CAISPGQVRVYNYGYTF. CDR3 sequence (DNA): TGTGCCATCAGCCCGGGGCAGGTACGGGTTTATAACTATGGCTACACCTTC.

V gene TRBV15 combines with J gene TRBJ2-5; 8 bases are a match to TRBD1. The CDR3 sequence is 14 residues long. Per germline, CDR1 LNHNV and CDR2 YYDKDF (reference sequence). V lost 8 bases and J lost 4; bases outside the gene matches: 9. The CDR3 reads CATFGRGLGETQYF. The CDR3 DNA reads as TGTGCCACCTTTGGCAGGGGGCTGGGAGAGACCCAGTACTTC. Looking up the rest from reference TRBV15 and TRBJ2-5 gives the full variable domain: DAMVIQNPRYQVTQFGKPVTLSCSQTLNHNVMYWYQQKSSQAPKLLFHYYDKDFNNEADTPDNFQSRRPNTSFCFLDIRSPGLGDTAMYLCATFGRGLGETQYFGPGTRLLVL.

CDR3 DNA: TGTGCCAGCAAATTTGGAAACACCATATATTTT. Translated, it gives CASKFGNTIYF. The rearrangement joins TRBV6-5 to TRBJ1-3; D not certain. The CDR3 is 11 amino acids. Trimming cost V 7 bases and J 3 bases, with 4 bases left between them. From germline, CDR1 is MNHEY and CDR2 SVGAGI.

As to this clone: One base away lies a much larger clone, so this may be a sequencing read error. The chain is built from TRBV2 and TRBJ1-2, with 7 bases fitting TRBD1. Germline V lookup: CDR1 SNHLY, CDR2 FYNNEI. V was clipped by 6 bases and J by 7 bases; unmatched bases: 8. CDR3 length equals 13 residues. The CDR3 here is CASSVMTGRGYTF. DNA for the CDR3: TGTGCCAGCAGCGTAATGACAGGGCGTGGCTACACCTTC.

This chain links TRBV30 with TRBJ1-4; D possibly corresponds to TRBD1 (6 bases). This CDR3 contains 14 residues. Trimming pared 2 bases from V and 3 bases from J, leaving 10 bases between. Germline values: CDR1 GTSNPN, CDR2 SVGIG (reference sequence). The CDR3 loop is CAWSRGEANEKLFF. The CDR3, as DNA: TGTGCCTGGAGTAGGGGGGAGGCTAATGAAAAACTGTTTTTT. The full variable domain, its missing parts supplied by reference TRBV30 and TRBJ1-4, is SQTIHQWPATLVQPVGSPLSLECTVEGTSNPNLYWYRQAAGRGLQLLFYSVGIGQISSEVPQNLSASRPQDRQFILSSKKLLLSDSGFYLCAWSRGEANEKLFFGSGTQLSVL.

By sample share, this clone is medium-sized. The chain carries TRBV5-6 and TRBJ2-4, with TRBD1 matching 9 bases. V lost 1 base to trimming and J lost 1 base; unmatched junction nucleotides: 3. CDR1 and CDR2 from the germline V gene are SGHDT and YYEEEE. The CDR3 spans 16 residues. CDR3 amino acids: CASSLTGGAAKNIQYF. DNA of the CDR3: TGTGCCAGCAGCTTGACAGGGGGCGCGGCCAAAAACATTCAGTACTTC.

The rearrangement links TRBV5-5 to TRBJ1-2; maybe TRBD1 (6 bases). Germline values: CDR1 SGHKS, CDR2 YYEKEE (reference sequence). Trimming stripped 5 bases from V and 4 bases from J, with 15 bases between. This CDR3 is built from 14 residues. DNA of the CDR3: TGTGCCAGCAGTTCTCGACAGGAGGTCTATGGCTACACCTTC. Translating gives CASSSRQEVYGYTF.

Only one count was recorded for this clone. This chain connects TRBV21-1 to TRBJ1-2. TRBV21-1 is shown as a pseudogene. The CDR3 has 15 residues. CDR3 DNA: TGTGCCAGCAGCCCCGGGGCCAGGGTCACCTATGGCTACACCTTC. Amino acids: CASSPGARVTYGYTF.

This clone was detected only a few times. This chain uses TRBV29-1 with TRBJ2-7, with 13 bases aligning to TRBD2. Germline CDR1 reads SQVTM; CDR2 reads ANQGSEA. V shed 5 bases and J 2 bases; nucleotides not matched to a gene: 12. This CDR3 contains 17 residues. This CDR3 is CSVKREGLAGRTYEQYF. As DNA, the CDR3 is TGCAGCGTTAAAAGGGAGGGACTAGCGGGACGTACCTACGAGCAGTACTTC.

The rearrangement links TRBV5-1 to TRBJ2-5, with 7 positions matching TRBD2. The germline V gene encodes CDR1 SGHRS and CDR2 YFSETQ. J lost 3 bases, V lost 0 bases, and 2 bases had no gene match. The CDR3 consists of 14 residues. The CDR3 DNA follows: TGCGCCAGCAGCTTGGGGGACTACGAAGAGACCCAGTACTTC. Translation gives CASSLGDYEETQYF.

The chain carries TRBV5-1 and TRBJ2-5, with D perhaps assigned TRBD1 or TRBD2 (5 bases each). The V gene's germline CDR1 is SGHRS and CDR2 YFSETQ. This CDR3 region has 15 residues. Between the trimmed V and J ends, which lost 0 bases and 4 bases, there was a span of 13 bases. The CDR3 nucleotides read TGCGCCAGCAGCTTGGGGACGGGGCGCGGAGAGACCCAGTACTTC. Amino acids: CASSLGTGRGETQYF.

The chain links TRBV7-9 to TRBJ2-1; TRBD2 aligns across 11 bases. Trimming at V came to 5 bases and at J to 2 bases, leaving 11 bases not matched to a gene. This CDR3 is 18 amino acids long. CDR1 and CDR2 (germline): SEHNR, FQNEAQ (reference sequence). CDR3 nucleotide sequence: TGTGCCAGCAGCCCCCTCCCTGGGACTAGCGGAACCTACAATGAGCAGTTCTTC. Translation: CASSPLPGTSGTYNEQFF.

The CDR3 reads CASSLMSSYNEQFF. CDR3 nucleotides: TGTGCCAGCAGCTTGATGAGCTCCTACAATGAGCAGTTCTTC. The chain uses TRBV5-6 and TRBJ2-1; D unresolved. The V end was cut by 1 base, the J end by 0 bases, with 5 bases between. The CDR3 is 14 residues long. Per the germline V gene, CDR1 is SGHDT and CDR2 is YYEEEE.

J is TRBJ1-2 and V is TRBV10-3; D not certain. Trimming removed 4 bases from V and 3 bases from J, with 6 bases in between. This CDR3 region has 12 residues. From germline, CDR1 is ENHRY and CDR2 SYGVKD. The CDR3: CAISGGDYGYTF. CDR3 DNA: TGTGCCATCAGTGGAGGCGACTATGGCTACACCTTC.

As for this clone: Other DNA sequences in this sample translate to the same CDR3. The gene calls are TRBV19 and TRBJ2-1; TRBD2 agrees at 12 bases. The CDR3 covers 16 residues. V was pared by 4 bases and J by 7 bases, with 8 bases of the junction left unmatched. Germline CDR1 and CDR2: LNHDA and SQIVND (reference sequence). In nucleotides, the CDR3 is TGTGCCAGTAGTACCCGACTAGCGGGAGTTTTGAATGAGCAGTTCTTC. The encoded protein is CASSTRLAGVLNEQFF.

J is TRBJ2-3 and V is TRBV2, with 7 bases matching TRBD2. The CDR3 sequence is 15 residues long. The germline gives CDR1 SNHLY, CDR2 FYNNEI. The J segment lost 3 bases and the V segment lost 5 bases, leaving 8 bases of the junction unmatched. CDR3 loop: CASSPRLALTDTQYF. The CDR3 bases are TGTGCCAGCAGTCCCCGACTAGCTCTGACAGATACGCAGTATTTT.

The chain links TRBV28 to TRBJ1-2; 7 bases map to TRBD1. The V gene end was trimmed by 3 bases and the J gene end by 8 bases; junction bases not matched to a gene: 9. Germline CDR1 and CDR2: MDHEN and SYDVKM. There are 14 residues in the CDR3. CDR3 nucleotide sequence: TGTGCCAGCAGTTTGCCGGGGACAGCCGTGGGCTACACCTTC. Translated, it gives CASSLPGTAVGYTF.

The rearrangement links TRBV5-1 to TRBJ1-6, with TRBD1 as a possible D gene (6 bases). This CDR3 is 15 amino acids long. V lost 5 bases and J 5 bases, leaving 14 bases between the germline ends. Germline V CDR1 and CDR2: SGHRS, YFSETQ. The CDR3 here is CASSLGGGNNSPLHF. The CDR3 nucleotides read TGCGCCAGCAGTTTAGGAGGGGGGAATAATTCACCCCTCCACTTT.

This clone was seen a few times. The chain employs TRBV27 and TRBJ1-6; TRBD1 matches 7 bases. This CDR3 has 16 amino acids. J was trimmed by 6 bases and V by 6 bases; bases with no gene match: 11. Germline assignment: CDR1 MNHEY and CDR2 SMNVEV (reference sequence). CDR3 sequence (DNA): TGTGCCAGCAGCGCTAATAACAGGGGTGGTAATTCACCCCTCCACTTT. It is translated as CASSANNRGGNSPLHF.